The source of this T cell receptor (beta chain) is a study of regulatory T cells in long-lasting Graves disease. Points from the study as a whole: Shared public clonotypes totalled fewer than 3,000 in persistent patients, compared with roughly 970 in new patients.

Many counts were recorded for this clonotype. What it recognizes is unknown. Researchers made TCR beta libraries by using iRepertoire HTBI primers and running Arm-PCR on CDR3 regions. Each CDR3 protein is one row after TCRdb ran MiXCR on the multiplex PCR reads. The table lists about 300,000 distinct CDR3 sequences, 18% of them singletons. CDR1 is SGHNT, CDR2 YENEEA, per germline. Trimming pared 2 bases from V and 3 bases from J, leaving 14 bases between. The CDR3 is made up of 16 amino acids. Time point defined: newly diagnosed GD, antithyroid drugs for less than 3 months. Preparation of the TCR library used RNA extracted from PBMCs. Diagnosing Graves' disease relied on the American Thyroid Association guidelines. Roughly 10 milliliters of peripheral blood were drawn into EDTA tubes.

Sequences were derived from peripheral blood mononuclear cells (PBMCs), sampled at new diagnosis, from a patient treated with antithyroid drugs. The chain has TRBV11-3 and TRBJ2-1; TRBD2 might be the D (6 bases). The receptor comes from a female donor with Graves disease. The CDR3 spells CASSLNLASGYNEQFF. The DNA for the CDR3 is TGTGCCAGCAGCTTAAACCTAGCGTCTGGCTACAATGAGCAGTTCTTC.